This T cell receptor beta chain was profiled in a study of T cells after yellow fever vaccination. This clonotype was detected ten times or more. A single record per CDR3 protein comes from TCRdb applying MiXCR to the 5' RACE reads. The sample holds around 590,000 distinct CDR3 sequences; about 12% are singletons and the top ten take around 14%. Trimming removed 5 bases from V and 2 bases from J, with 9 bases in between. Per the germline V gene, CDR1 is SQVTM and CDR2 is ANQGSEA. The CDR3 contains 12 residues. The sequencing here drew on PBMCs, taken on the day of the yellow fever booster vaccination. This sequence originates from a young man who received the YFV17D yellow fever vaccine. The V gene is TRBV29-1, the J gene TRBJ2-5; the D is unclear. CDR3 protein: CSVRAEQETQYF. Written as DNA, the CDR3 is TGCAGCGTTCGGGCGGAGCAAGAGACCCAGTACTTC.